This entry lists 18 T cell receptor beta chains sequenced from one sample in a study of T cells in Graves' hyperthyroidism and ophthalmopathy. The CDR3 regions of TCR beta were amplified from RNA transcripts. HTBI primers drove first-round RT-PCR of the TCR CDR3. TCRdb independently ran MiXCR on the multiplex PCR reads; one entry per CDR3 protein. The repertoire holds fewer than 450,000 distinct CDR3 sequences, about a sixth seen once, with roughly a third in the top ten. What was sequenced was blood. The receptors come from a woman aged 25 to 39 with Graves' hyperthyroidism that later progressed to Graves' ophthalmopathy.

This clonotype was observed a few times. For the CDR3, the DNA is TGTGCCACTTCGCAGAGGTTTGGAAACACCATATATTTT. As protein: CATSQRFGNTIYF. The V and J genes are TRBV19 and TRBJ1-3; D uncertain. V shed 10 bases and J shed 3 bases, with 13 bases lying between them. Looked up from germline, CDR1 is LNHDA and CDR2 is SQIVND (reference sequence). This CDR3 region has 13 residues.

Many counts were recorded for this clonotype. The rearrangement links TRBV12-5 to TRBJ2-1; a weak D match, TRBD1 (6 bases). The germline CDR1 and CDR2 sequences are LGHNT and FRNRAP. This CDR3 region has 14 residues. Trimming stripped 1 base from V and 7 bases from J, with 11 bases between. CDR3 DNA sequence: TGTGCTAGTGGTTTGGGCAGACAGGCTAATGAGCAGTTCTTC. Protein: CASGLGRQANEQFF. Variable domain in full (rest from reference TRBV12-5 and TRBJ2-1): DARVTQTPRHKVTEMGQEVTMRCQPILGHNTVFWYRQTMMQGLELLAYFRNRAPLDDSGMPKDRFSAEMPDATLATLKIQPSEPRDSAVYFCASGLGRQANEQFFGPGTRLTVL.

This clonotype appeared a few times. The rearrangement joins TRBV5-1 to TRBJ2-5, with D perhaps matching TRBD1 (6 bases). V was pared by 2 bases and J by 7 bases, with 18 bases between. Germline CDR1 and CDR2: SGHRS and YFSETQ. The CDR3 is made up of 15 amino acids. CDR3 amino acids: CASSLKITGHGTQYF. The CDR3 nucleotides are TGCGCCAGCAGCTTAAAGATAACAGGGCACGGGACCCAGTACTTC.

This clonotype was counted ten times or more. The chain links TRBV3-1 to TRBJ2-1, with D possibly TRBD2 on 5 matching bases. The CDR3 is made up of 18 amino acids. The germline gives CDR1 LGHDT, CDR2 YNNKEL (reference sequence). Trimming left V 4 bases short and J 3 bases short, with 22 bases between. This CDR3 is CASSPLRTVYRNYNEQFF. In DNA, the CDR3 is TGTGCCAGCAGCCCACTCAGGACTGTTTATAGAAACTACAATGAGCAGTTCTTC.

A few counts support this clonotype. The V and J genes are TRBV18 and TRBJ2-7; D ambiguous. This CDR3 is 13 amino acids long. Trimming pared 3 bases from V and 0 bases from J, leaving 6 bases between. Germline loops: CDR1 KGHSH, CDR2 LQKENI. CDR3 amino acids: CASSPRSSYEQYF. The CDR3 coding sequence is TGTGCCAGCTCACCCAGGAGCTCCTACGAGCAGTACTTC.

The V and J genes are TRBV30 and TRBJ2-7; weak D call: TRBD1 (6 bases). V was pared by 2 bases and J by 7 bases, with 15 bases between. Germline V gene data show CDR1 as GTSNPN and CDR2 as SVGIG (reference sequence). The CDR3 length is 13 residues. CDR3 nucleotide sequence: TGTGCCTGGAGTCTGGTACAGGGTCGGGAGCAGTACTTC. Encoded protein: CAWSLVQGREQYF.

This clonotype was observed a handful of times. The chain uses TRBV20-1 and TRBJ1-2; the match to TRBD1 covers 7 bases. This CDR3 contains 14 residues. The V segment lost 5 bases and the J segment 0 bases; nucleotides outside the gene matches: 6. Germline loops: CDR1 DFQATT, CDR2 SNEGSKA (reference sequence). This CDR3 reads CSAAGTEANYGYTF. For the CDR3, the DNA is TGCAGTGCTGCCGGGACAGAAGCTAACTATGGCTACACCTTC.

In regard to this clonotype: This may be a read error: a much more frequent sequence differs by one nucleotide. The rearrangement uses TRBV6-5 and TRBJ2-7; a possible D gene is TRBD2 (6 bases). V shed 2 bases and J shed 3 bases, with 17 bases lying between them. CDR3 length: 16 amino acids. The germline CDR1 and CDR2 sequences are MNHEY and SVGAGI. The CDR3 loop reads CASSYGGTGSCYEQYF. The DNA of the CDR3 is TGTGCCAGCAGTTACGGCGGGACGGGAAGCTGCTACGAGCAGTACTTC.

This clonotype occurred a few times. The chain is built from TRBV5-6 and TRBJ2-3; D remains ambiguous. Germline lookup yields CDR1 SGHDT and CDR2 YYEEEE. V dropped 0 bases and J dropped 3 bases, with 17 bases sitting between them. The CDR3 has 17 residues. The CDR3 bases are TGTGCCAGCAGCTTGGGCGGACGGCTGTACTTAACAGATACGCAGTATTTT. Its translation: CASSLGGRLYLTDTQYF. The variable domain in full, completed from reference TRBV5-6 and TRBJ2-3, reads DAGVTQSPTHLIKTRGQQVTLRCSPKSGHDTVSWYQQALGQGPQFIFQYYEEEERQRGNFPDRFSGHQFPNYSSELNVNALLLGDSALYLCASSLGGRLYLTDTQYFGPGTRLTVL.

The chain links TRBV11-2 to TRBJ2-5; weak D call: TRBD1 (6 bases). Trimming stripped 1 base from V and 6 bases from J, with 12 bases between. Germline V gene lookup returns CDR1 SGHAT and CDR2 FQNNGV. CDR3 size: 14 residues. CDR3 residues: CASSLGTAKKTQYF. For the CDR3, the DNA is TGTGCCAGCAGCTTAGGGACAGCGAAAAAGACCCAGTACTTC.

The table lists this clonotype with a count of one. This may be a read error, as it is one base from a much larger clone. The genes are TRBV10-3 and TRBJ1-2, with 9 positions matching TRBD1. Germline CDR1 ENHRY, CDR2 SYGVKD. V shed 9 bases, J shed 4 bases, and the junction held 6 bases outside the gene matches. The CDR3 totals 13 residues. The CDR3 sequence: CAMRTGESYGYTF. The CDR3 DNA reads TGTGCCATGCGGACAGGGGAGAGCTATGGCTACACCTTC.

This chain links TRBV3-1 with TRBJ2-5, with 9 bases aligning to TRBD2. Losses at the gene ends were 4 bases for V and 4 bases for J; bases not matched to a gene: 7. Germline CDR1 is LGHDT and CDR2 is YNNKEL (reference sequence). This CDR3 is 15 amino acids long. The CDR3 DNA reads as TGTGCCAGCAGCCCCGGACTAGCGTCTAGAGAGACCCAGTACTTC. Residues: CASSPGLASRETQYF.

This clonotype was seen a few times. The rearrangement uses TRBV12-3 or TRBV12-4 and TRBJ2-6, with 8 bases aligning to TRBD1. This CDR3 has 19 amino acids. V lost 5 bases to trimming and J lost 1 base; unmatched junction nucleotides: 13. DNA of the CDR3: TGTGCCAGCAGTGCCTACAGGGGGTATAGCTTATCTGGGGCCAACGTCCTGACTTTC. Translating it yields CASSAYRGYSLSGANVLTF.

At least ten counts were recorded for this clonotype. The chain is built from TRBV9 and TRBJ2-3; a weak D match, TRBD2 (6 bases). The CDR3 runs 16 residues. V lost 0 bases, J lost 2 bases, and 13 bases lay in between. CDR1 and CDR2 from the germline V gene are SGDLS and YYNGEE. The CDR3 DNA sequence: TGTGCCAGCAGCGTAGGGGCTAGCGCGTTCACAGATACGCAGTATTTT. This gives the protein CASSVGASAFTDTQYF.

This clonotype was observed many times. The CDR3 loop reads CSAPPAGGGGETQYF. In DNA form, the CDR3 reads TGCAGTGCTCCCCCAGCGGGAGGGGGGGGAGAGACCCAGTACTTC. This chain joins TRBV20-1 and TRBJ2-5; 10 bases are a match to TRBD2. Germline V gene data show CDR1 as DFQATT and CDR2 as SNEGSKA (reference sequence). The CDR3 runs 15 residues. Trimming at V came to 5 bases and at J to 4 bases, leaving 10 bases not matched to a gene.

This clonotype showed up many times. The V call is TRBV4-2, the J call TRBJ1-1, with a possible D match to TRBD1 (6 bases). CDR3 length: 14 residues. Between the trimmed V and J ends, which lost 4 bases and 3 bases, there was a span of 12 bases. CDR1 LGHNA and CDR2 YNFKEQ come from the germline V gene. This CDR3 is CASSRGPGDTEAFF. The DNA of the CDR3 is TGTGCCAGCAGCCGGGGGCCGGGGGACACTGAAGCTTTCTTT.

The chain combines TRBV20-1 with TRBJ2-5, with 8 bases that match TRBD2. After removal of 6 bases from V and 5 bases from J, the junction contained 17 bases not matched to a gene. This CDR3 comprises 16 residues. Germline-derived CDR1 and CDR2 are DFQATT and SNEGSKA (reference sequence). The CDR3 coding sequence is TGCAGTGCCGGGGGGGTTAGCGGAAGATCCTGGGAGACCCAGTACTTC. Amino acids: CSAGGVSGRSWETQYF.

This clonotype was seen only a few times. The chain is built from TRBV20-1 and TRBJ1-6; TRBD1 is a possible D gene (5 bases). Trimming shortened V by 1 base and J by 3 bases, and 16 bases separated the two germline ends. CDR1 and CDR2 from the germline V gene are DFQATT and SNEGSKA (reference sequence). This CDR3 comprises 17 residues. CDR3 DNA sequence: TGCAGTGCTAGAGGCGTCGGGGGGATCATCTATAATTCACCCCTCCACTTT. This sequence encodes CSARGVGGIIYNSPLHF.